The T cell receptor (beta chain) described here comes from a study of control samples from healthy donors and cancer patients. Germline CDR1 and CDR2: MNHEY and SVGAGI. Trimming took 7 bases from V and 3 from J, leaving 12 bases between them. This CDR3 is built from 13 residues. Clones were read by immunoSEQ multiplex PCR, and TCRdb kept only the in-frame ones, dropping some. The sample carries about 120,000 clones, 70% to 90% recorded once. The chain uses TRBV6-5 and TRBJ1-2; D remains ambiguous. The TCR was taken from a man aged 35-49 years in good health. Sequencing used blood. This CDR3 is CASIGGSYYGYTF. The CDR3 DNA follows: TGTGCCAGCATCGGCGGGTCATACTATGGCTACACCTTC.